This T cell receptor beta chain was identified during a study of CXCR3-negative and CXCR3-positive naive CD8 T cells. The libraries of TRB cDNA were constructed through 5' RACE using UMI labels. TCRdb re-called the 5' RACE reads; every CDR3 protein appears as one record, without DNA. The table for this sample gives 43,000 or so distinct CDR3 sequences. Study-wide results and caveats: Both naive subsets had comparably high diversity; memory CD8+ cells much lower. Similar TRBV-TRBJ usage characterized naive CXCR3-negative and CXCR3-positive cells; memory cells differed.

Germline values: CDR1 SGHAT, CDR2 FQNNGV. The CDR3 has 14 residues. Comments on this clonotype: Its specificity is not known.

This clonotype was sampled from a human donor in good health. Some clones in this sample may be carry-over from other donors' samples. The chain has TRBV11-2 and TRBJ2-7; there is no DNA to check the TCRdb D call of TRBD1. Sequenced input: memory CD8+ T cells from blood. This CDR3 reads CASSLTGATYEQYF. The variable domain in full, completed from reference TRBV11-2 and TRBJ2-7, reads EAGVAQSPRYKIIEKRQSVAFWCNPISGHATLYWYQQILGQGPKLLIQFQNNGVVDDSQLPKDRFSAERLKGVDSTLKIQPAKLEDSAVYLCASSLTGATYEQYFGPGTRLTVT.